This TCR beta chain was sequenced during a study of blood T cell repertoires in COVID-19. This clone was seen once. Seattle enrolled patients during active infection and tracked them longitudinally. Germline V lookup: CDR1 KGHSH, CDR2 LQKENI. With 2 bases clipped from V and 8 bases from J, the junction kept 4 bases outside the gene matches. The CDR3 totals 13 residues. TCRdb keeps only in-frame clones here, not all; method: immunoSEQ multiplex PCR. The sample has fewer than 250,000 clones; around four fifths are singletons. The receptor's source is a man aged 55-75 years with COVID-19, enrolled during active disease. The source material was peripheral blood. The chain is built from TRBV18 and TRBJ2-3; 7 bases match TRBD2. CDR3 in amino acids: CASSPGRVLTQYF. CDR3 in DNA: TGTGCCAGCTCACCAGGGAGGGTACTTACGCAGTATTTT.